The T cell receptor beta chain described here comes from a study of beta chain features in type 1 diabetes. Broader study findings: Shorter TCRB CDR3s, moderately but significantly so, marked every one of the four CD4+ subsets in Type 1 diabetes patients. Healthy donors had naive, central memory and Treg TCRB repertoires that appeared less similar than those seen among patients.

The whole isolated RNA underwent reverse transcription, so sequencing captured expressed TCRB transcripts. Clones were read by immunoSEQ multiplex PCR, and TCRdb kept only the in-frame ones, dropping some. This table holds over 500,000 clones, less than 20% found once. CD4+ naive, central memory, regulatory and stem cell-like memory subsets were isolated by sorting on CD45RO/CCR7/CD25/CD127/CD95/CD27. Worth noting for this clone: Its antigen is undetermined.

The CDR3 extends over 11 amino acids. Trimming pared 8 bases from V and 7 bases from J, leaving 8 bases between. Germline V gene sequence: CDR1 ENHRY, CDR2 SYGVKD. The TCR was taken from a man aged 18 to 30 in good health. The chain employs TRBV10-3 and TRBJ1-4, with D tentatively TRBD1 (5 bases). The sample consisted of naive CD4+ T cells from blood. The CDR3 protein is CAIRDGEKLFF. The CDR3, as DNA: TGTGCCATCCGGGACGGTGAAAAACTGTTTTTT.